The source of this TCR beta chain is a study of blood T cell repertoires in COVID-19. Study at large: Italy, Spain and the United States were the sources of the convalescent and acute COVID-19 samples. Sample material is recorded as cDNA or gDNA derived from T cells, B-cell-depleted T cells, or PBMCs.

The CDR3 loop spans 13 amino acids. Germline CDR1 SGHDN, CDR2 FVKESK. The V segment lost 6 bases and the J segment 6 bases; nucleotides outside the gene matches: 7. How the authors handled the data: Amplification of reference gene primers was used by the study to estimate nucleated cell counts. TCRdb's copy holds only in-frame clones and misses some; the assay was immunoSEQ multiplex PCR. The V and J calls and clone size were taken over from that table, and D and trimming were inferred from the DNA. The data hold about 67,000 clones, with around 85% observed a single time. This clone occurred once. The material sequenced was peripheral blood. The TCR sequence derives from a man aged 45-65 years with active COVID-19. The V gene is TRBV14, the J gene TRBJ2-7; 8 positions match TRBD1. CDR3 nucleotide sequence: TGTGCCAGCAGGCTCCAGGGGGCAAGCGAGCAGTACTTC. Protein sequence: CASRLQGASEQYF.